Listed here are 4 T cell receptor beta chains from one sample, sequenced in a study of shared clonotypes between healthy human individuals. Cells designated naive CD8 were CD45RO-negative and were positively selected for CCR7, with terminally differentiated effector memory CD45RA+ cells excluded. Sequencing used immunoSEQ multiplex PCR; TCRdb keeps in-frame clones, though not all of them. The profile shows millions of clones, about 93% of them singletons. The sample was naive CD8+ T cells from PBMCs. These TCRs come from a man aged 18 to 30 in good health. Some clones in this sample may be carry-over from other donors' samples.

The chain uses TRBV6-5 and TRBJ2-7; possibly TRBD2 for D (5 bases). The CDR3 covers 13 residues. CDR1 and CDR2 from the germline V gene are MNHEY and SVGAGI. Trimming shortened V by 5 bases and J by 4 bases, and 12 bases separated the two germline ends. CDR3 nucleotides: TGTGCCAGCAGTGAAGCGGCGCTTTACGAGCAGTACTTC. It specifies CASSEAALYEQYF.

The chain combines TRBV19 with TRBJ1-4, with 9 nucleotides matching TRBD1. The CDR3 totals 18 residues. The junction had 9 bases not matched to a gene; V was cut back by 3 bases and J by 1 base. Germline CDR1 LNHDA, CDR2 SQIVND (reference sequence). The DNA for the CDR3 is TGTGCCAGTAGTATCCCGGGACAGGGCCAAGGAACTAATGAAAAACTGTTTTTT. This translates into CASSIPGQGQGTNEKLFF.

The chain combines TRBV7-9 with TRBJ1-3; TRBD1 is a possible D gene (5 bases). Germline CDR1 and CDR2: SEHNR and FQNEAQ (reference sequence). This CDR3 contains 17 residues. Trimming removed 4 bases at V and 0 bases at J, with 16 bases between. The CDR3 sequence is CASSYPPGLSSGNTIYF. In nucleotides, the CDR3 is TGTGCCAGCAGCTATCCTCCGGGACTCAGCTCTGGAAACACCATATATTTT.

The genes are TRBV6-1 and TRBJ1-2, with no clear D. In germline, CDR1 is MNHNS, CDR2 SASEGT. CDR3 size: 14 residues. With 1 base removed from V and 2 bases from J, the gap between germline ends came to 8 bases. CDR3 nucleotide sequence: TGTGCCAGCAGTGAAGGACCGCTGAACTATGGCTACACCTTC. It yields the protein CASSEGPLNYGYTF.